This T cell receptor (beta chain) is drawn from a study of shared clonotypes between healthy human individuals. Study information: A donor's plate count was three for CD4 naive and three for CD4 memory; CD8 naive had two and CD8 memory one. General observations from the study: Memory subsets generally showed lower estimated richness than naive subsets.

This table comes from immunoSEQ multiplex PCR, and its TCRdb copy is limited to in-frame clones, with some not included. The sample consists of 1.6 million or so clones, roughly 98.5% of them appearing once. The V gene lost 1 base and the J gene lost 0 bases, with 6 bases spanning the gap. The CDR3 runs to 13 residues. In germline, CDR1 is SQVTM, CDR2 ANQGSEA. On this clone: Its antigen remains unknown.

Sample: naive CD4+ T cells sorted from blood. Subset noted: CD45RA+ positively selected. The V call is TRBV29-1, the J call TRBJ1-1; D gene unclear. The TCR comes from a man aged 25-45 years in good health. The CDR3 region has the DNA TGCAGCGTTGAAGGGGTAATGAACACTGAAGCTTTCTTT. Translating it yields CSVEGVMNTEAFF.